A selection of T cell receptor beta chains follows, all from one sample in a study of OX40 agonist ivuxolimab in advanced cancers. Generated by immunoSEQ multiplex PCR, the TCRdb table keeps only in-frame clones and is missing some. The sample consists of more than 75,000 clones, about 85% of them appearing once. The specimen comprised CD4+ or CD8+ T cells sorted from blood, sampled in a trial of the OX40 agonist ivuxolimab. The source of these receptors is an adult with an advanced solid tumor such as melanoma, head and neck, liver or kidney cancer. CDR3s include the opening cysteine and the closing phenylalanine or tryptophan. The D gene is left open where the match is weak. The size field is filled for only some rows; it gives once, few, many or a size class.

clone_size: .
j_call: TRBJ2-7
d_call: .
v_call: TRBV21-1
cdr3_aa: CASSRNRDGTYEQYF
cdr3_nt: TGTGCCAGCAGCAGGAACCGGGACGGAACCTACGAGCAGTACTTC

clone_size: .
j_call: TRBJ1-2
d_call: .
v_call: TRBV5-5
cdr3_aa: CASSLAWVQGSYGYTF
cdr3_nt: TGTGCCAGCAGCTTGGCTTGGGTCCAGGGCTCATATGGCTACACCTTC

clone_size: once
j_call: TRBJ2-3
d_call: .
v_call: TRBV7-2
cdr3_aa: CASSSTPDTQYF
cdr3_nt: TGTGCCAGCAGCTCAACTCCAGATACGCAGTATTTT

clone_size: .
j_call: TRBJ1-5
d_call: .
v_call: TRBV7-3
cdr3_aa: CASAPSGEQPQHF
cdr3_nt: TGTGCCAGCGCCCCCAGCGGGGAACAGCCCCAGCATTTT

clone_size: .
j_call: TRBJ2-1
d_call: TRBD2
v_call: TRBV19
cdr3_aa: CASSIEVAGGPLFF
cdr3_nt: TGTGCCAGTAGTATAGAAGTTGCGGGAGGGCCACTGTTCTTC

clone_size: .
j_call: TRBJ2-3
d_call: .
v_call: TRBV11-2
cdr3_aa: CASSSNTLRTDTQYF
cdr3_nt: TGTGCCAGCAGCTCAAACACTCTCCGCACAGATACGCAGTATTTT

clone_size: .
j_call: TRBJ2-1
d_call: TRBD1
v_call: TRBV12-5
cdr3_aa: CASGLYRGPNNEQFF
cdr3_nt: TGTGCTAGTGGTTTGTACAGGGGGCCCAACAATGAGCAGTTCTTC

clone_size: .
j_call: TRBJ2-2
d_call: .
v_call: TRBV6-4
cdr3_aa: CASSVLGGELFF
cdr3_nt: TGTGCCAGCAGTGTTTTAGGCGGGGAGCTGTTTTTT

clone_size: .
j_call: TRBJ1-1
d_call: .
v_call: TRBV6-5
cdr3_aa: CAGSWAGNTEAFF
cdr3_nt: TGTGCCGGTTCCTGGGCGGGGAACACTGAAGCTTTCTTT

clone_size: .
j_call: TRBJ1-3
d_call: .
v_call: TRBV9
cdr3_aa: CASTGTPGNTIYF
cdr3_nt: TGTGCCAGCACCGGGACACCTGGAAACACCATATATTTT

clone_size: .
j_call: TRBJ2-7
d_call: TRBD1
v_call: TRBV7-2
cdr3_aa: CASSFSGTAYEQYF
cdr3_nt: TGTGCCAGCAGCTTCTCCGGGACAGCCTACGAGCAGTACTTC

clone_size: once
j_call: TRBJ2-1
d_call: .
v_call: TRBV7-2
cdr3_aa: CASSLAPGLGLGEQFF
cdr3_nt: TGTGCCAGCAGCTTAGCCCCAGGGTTAGGTCTTGGTGAGCAGTTCTTC

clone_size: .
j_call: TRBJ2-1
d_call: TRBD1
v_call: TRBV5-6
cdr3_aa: CASSPDRGSYNEQFF
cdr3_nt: TGTGCCAGCAGCCCCGACAGGGGGTCCTACAATGAGCAGTTCTTC

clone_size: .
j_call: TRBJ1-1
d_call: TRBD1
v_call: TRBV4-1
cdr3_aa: CASSQEGRGRTEAFF
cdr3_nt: TGCGCCAGCAGCCAAGAAGGCAGGGGGCGAACTGAAGCTTTCTTT

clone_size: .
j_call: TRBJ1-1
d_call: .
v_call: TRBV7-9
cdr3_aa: CASSLASAVTEAFF
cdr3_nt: TGTGCCAGCAGCTTAGCTAGCGCGGTCACTGAAGCTTTCTTT

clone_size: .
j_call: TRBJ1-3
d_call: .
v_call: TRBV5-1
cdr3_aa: CASSREPSSGNTIYF
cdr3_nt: TGCGCCAGCAGCCGGGAGCCGAGCTCTGGAAACACCATATATTTT

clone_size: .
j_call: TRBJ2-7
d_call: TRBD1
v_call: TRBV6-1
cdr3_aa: CASSRLGTGEPEQYF
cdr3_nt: TGTGCCAGCAGTCGCTTAGGGACAGGGGAACCCGAGCAGTACTTC

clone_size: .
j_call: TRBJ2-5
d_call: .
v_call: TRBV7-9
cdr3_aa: CASSLQGMGETQYF
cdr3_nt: TGTGCCAGCAGCTTACAGGGGATGGGGGAGACCCAGTACTTC

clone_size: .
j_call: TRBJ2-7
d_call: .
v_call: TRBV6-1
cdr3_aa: CASSELPSPSSYEQYF
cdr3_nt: TGTGCCAGCAGTGAGCTTCCTAGCCCGAGCTCCTACGAGCAGTACTTC

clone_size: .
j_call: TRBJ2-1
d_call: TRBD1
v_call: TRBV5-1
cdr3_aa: CASSLLQGATYNEQFF
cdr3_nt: TGCGCCAGCAGCTTACTCCAGGGGGCCACCTACAATGAGCAGTTCTTC

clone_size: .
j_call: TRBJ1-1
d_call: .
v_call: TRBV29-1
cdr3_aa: CSVVRQGLVTEAFF
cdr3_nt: TGCAGCGTTGTTCGTCAGGGTTTGGTCACTGAAGCTTTCTTT

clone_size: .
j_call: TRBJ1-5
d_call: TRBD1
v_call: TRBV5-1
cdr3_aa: CASSLGRDSQPQHF
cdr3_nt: TGCGCCAGCAGCTTGGGGAGGGACAGTCAGCCCCAGCATTTT

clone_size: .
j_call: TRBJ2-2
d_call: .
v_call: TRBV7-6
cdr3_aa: CASTQTGTGELFF
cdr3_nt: TGTGCCAGCACCCAGACCGGGACCGGGGAGCTGTTTTTT

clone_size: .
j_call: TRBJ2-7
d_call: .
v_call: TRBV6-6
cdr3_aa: CASSYVNDEQYF
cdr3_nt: TGTGCCAGCAGTTACGTCAATGATGAGCAGTACTTC

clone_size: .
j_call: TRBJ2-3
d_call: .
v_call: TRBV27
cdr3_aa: CASSFKAVTSTDTQYF
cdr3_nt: TGTGCCAGCAGTTTCAAAGCGGTTACTTCCACAGATACGCAGTATTTT

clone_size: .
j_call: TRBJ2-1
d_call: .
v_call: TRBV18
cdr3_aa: CASSPLGGYNEQFF
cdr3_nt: TGTGCCAGCTCACCCCTGGGTGGATACAATGAGCAGTTCTTC

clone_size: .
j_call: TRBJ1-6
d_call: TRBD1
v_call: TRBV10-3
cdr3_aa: CAISFGSTGDSPLHF
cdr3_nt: TGTGCCATCAGCTTCGGATCGACAGGGGATTCACCCCTCCACTTT

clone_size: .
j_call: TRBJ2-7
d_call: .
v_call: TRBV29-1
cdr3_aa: CSVGGLYGQYF
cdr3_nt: TGCAGCGTTGGGGGGTTATATGGGCAGTACTTC

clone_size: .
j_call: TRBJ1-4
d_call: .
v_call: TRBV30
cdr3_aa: CAWAGFSNEKLFF
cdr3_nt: TGTGCCTGGGCAGGGTTTTCTAATGAAAAACTGTTTTTT

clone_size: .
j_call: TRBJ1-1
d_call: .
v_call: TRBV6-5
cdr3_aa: CASSYSSGLVNTEAFF
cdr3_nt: TGTGCCAGCAGTTACTCGTCAGGGTTAGTGAACACTGAAGCTTTCTTT

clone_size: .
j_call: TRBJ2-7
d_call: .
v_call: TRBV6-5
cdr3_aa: CASSYTWDGVYEQYF
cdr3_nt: TGTGCCAGCAGTTACACCTGGGACGGAGTCTACGAGCAGTACTTC

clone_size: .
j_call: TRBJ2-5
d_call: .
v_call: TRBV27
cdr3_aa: CASSPPRPAARETQYF
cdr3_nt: TGTGCCAGCAGTCCTCCTAGGCCAGCTGCTCGAGAGACCCAGTACTTC

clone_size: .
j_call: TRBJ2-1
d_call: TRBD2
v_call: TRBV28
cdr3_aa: CASSLSLAGGPRDEQFF
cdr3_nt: TGTGCCAGCAGTTTAAGTCTAGCGGGAGGGCCTAGGGATGAGCAGTTCTTC

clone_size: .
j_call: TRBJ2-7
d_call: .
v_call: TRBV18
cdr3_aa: CASSPDIGEQYF
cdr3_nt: TGTGCCAGCTCACCGGACATTGGCGAGCAGTACTTC

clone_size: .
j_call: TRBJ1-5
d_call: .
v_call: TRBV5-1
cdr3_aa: CASSLGGYSNQPQHF
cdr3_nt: TGCGCCAGCAGCTTGGGGGGCTATAGCAATCAGCCCCAGCATTTT

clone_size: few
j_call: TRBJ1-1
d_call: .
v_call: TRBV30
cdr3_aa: CAWRRGLNTEAFF
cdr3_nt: TGTGCCTGGAGAAGGGGCCTGAACACTGAAGCTTTCTTT

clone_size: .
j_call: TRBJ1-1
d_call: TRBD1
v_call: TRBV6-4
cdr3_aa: CASRGDSVEAFF
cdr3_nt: TGTGCCAGCAGAGGGGACAGCGTTGAAGCTTTCTTT

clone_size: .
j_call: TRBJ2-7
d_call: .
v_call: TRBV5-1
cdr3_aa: CASRRASSVEQYF
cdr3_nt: TGCGCCAGCAGGCGTGCTAGCTCCGTCGAGCAGTACTTC

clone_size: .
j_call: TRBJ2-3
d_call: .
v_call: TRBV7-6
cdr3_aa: CASSSTGGPDTQYF
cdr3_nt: TGTGCCAGCAGCTCCACCGGGGGGCCAGATACGCAGTATTTT

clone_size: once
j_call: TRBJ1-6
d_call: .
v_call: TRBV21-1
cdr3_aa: CASAGVKRDSPLHF
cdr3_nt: TGTGCCAGCGCTGGGGTGAAGCGGGATTCACCCCTCCACTTT

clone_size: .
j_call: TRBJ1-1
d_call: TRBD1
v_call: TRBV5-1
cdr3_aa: CASSSRTGNTEAFF
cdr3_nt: TGCGCCAGCAGCTCAAGGACAGGGAACACTGAAGCTTTCTTT

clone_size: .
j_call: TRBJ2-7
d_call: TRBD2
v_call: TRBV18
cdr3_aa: CASSGASGLSEQYF
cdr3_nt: TGTGCCAGCTCGGGAGCTAGCGGGCTTAGCGAGCAGTACTTC

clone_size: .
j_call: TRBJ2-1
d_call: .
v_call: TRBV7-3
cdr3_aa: CASSLMSGGFFNEQFF
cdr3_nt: TGTGCCAGCAGCTTAATGAGTGGGGGCTTTTTCAATGAGCAGTTCTTC

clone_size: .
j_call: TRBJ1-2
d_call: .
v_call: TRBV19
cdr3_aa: CASSMLTPRTPNYGYTF
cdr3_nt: TGTGCCAGTAGTATGCTTACTCCGCGGACACCAAACTATGGCTACACCTTC

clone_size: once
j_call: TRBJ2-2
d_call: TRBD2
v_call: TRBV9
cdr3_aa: CASSVAGGLEPGELFF
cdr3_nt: TGTGCCAGCAGCGTAGCAGGAGGACTAGAGCCCGGGGAGCTGTTTTTT

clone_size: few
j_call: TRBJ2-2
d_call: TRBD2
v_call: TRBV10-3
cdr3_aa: CAIMTSGGNTGELFF
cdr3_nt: TGTGCCATCATGACTAGCGGGGGCAACACCGGGGAGCTGTTTTTT

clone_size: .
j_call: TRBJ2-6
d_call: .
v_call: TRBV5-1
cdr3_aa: CASSLTGPGANVLTF
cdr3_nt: TGCGCCAGCAGCTTAACAGGGCCCGGGGCCAACGTCCTGACTTTC

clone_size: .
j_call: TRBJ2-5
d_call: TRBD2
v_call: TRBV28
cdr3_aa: CASSSGLAGGHKTQYF
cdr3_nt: TGTGCCAGCAGTTCGGGACTAGCGGGAGGTCATAAGACCCAGTACTTC

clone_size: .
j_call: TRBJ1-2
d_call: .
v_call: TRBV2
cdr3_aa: CAKPSGRGGYTF
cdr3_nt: TGTGCCAAACCCTCGGGCCGAGGAGGCTACACCTTC

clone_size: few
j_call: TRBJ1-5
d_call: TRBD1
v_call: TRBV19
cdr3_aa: CASSIRGTDGSNQPQHF
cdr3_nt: TGTGCCAGTAGTATAAGGGGGACAGACGGGAGCAATCAGCCCCAGCATTTT

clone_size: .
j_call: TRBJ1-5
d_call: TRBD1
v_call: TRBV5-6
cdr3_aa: CASSRTGGNQPQHF
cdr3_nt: TGTGCCAGCAGCCGGACAGGGGGTAACCAGCCCCAGCATTTT

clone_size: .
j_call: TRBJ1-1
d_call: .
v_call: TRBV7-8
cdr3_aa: CASSIQNTEAFF
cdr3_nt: TGTGCCAGCAGCATCCAAAACACTGAAGCTTTCTTT